Shown below are 10 T cell receptor beta chains from a single sample sequenced in a study of regulatory T cells in long-lasting Graves disease (dated by TCRdb to 2020 to 2023). The library was built by means of multiplex PCR. The sequencer was an Illumina HiSeq 4000. iRepertoire HTBI primers and Arm-PCR amplification of CDR3 regions were used to construct TCR beta libraries. The public reads were reanalyzed by TCRdb: fastp trimming at Q25, MiXCR alignment, in-frame beta chains only. When rows share a CDR3 protein, they turn into one entry using the most common DNA and genes. The sample table records 350,000 to 550,000 distinct CDR3 sequences; about 16% of these occur just once. The ten largest make up about 23% of the sample. The sample's time point, from its label and the paper: newly diagnosed GD, antithyroid drugs for less than 3 months. For both TCR sequencing and RNA sequencing, RNA was extracted from PBMCs using TRIzol.

These sequences were also reported in another study, on T cells in Graves' hyperthyroidism and ophthalmopathy.

The sample was peripheral blood mononuclear cells (PBMCs), taken at new diagnosis, from a patient treated with antithyroid drugs. Receptors were obtained from a woman between 18 and 29 years old with Graves disease. Donor details come from another sample of the same person, matched by shared clones.

This chain links TRBV7-8 with TRBJ1-6; possibly TRBD1 for D (5 bases). Trimming took off 4 bases at V and 7 bases at J, with 14 bases between the two ends. This CDR3 is 15 amino acids long. In germline, CDR1 is SGHVS, CDR2 FQNEAQ. The CDR3 DNA follows: TGTGCCAGCAGCTCCGCTACAGGACGGAATTCACCCCTCCACTTT. This sequence encodes CASSSATGRNSPLHF.

This clonotype was picked up a small number of times. The chain joins TRBV7-9 to TRBJ1-1; tentatively, D is TRBD1 (5 bases). This CDR3 comprises 16 residues. Germline loops: CDR1 SEHNR, CDR2 FQNEAQ (reference sequence). Trimming took off 5 bases at V and 1 base at J, with 17 bases between the two ends. The CDR3 DNA follows: TGTGCCAGCAGCCCTGAGAGGGGAGTAGGGAACACTGAAGCTTTCTTT. It specifies CASSPERGVGNTEAFF.

Of note for this clonotype: It is likely a read error: a sequence one base away is far more abundant. The rearrangement links TRBV2 to TRBJ2-1, with 7 nucleotides matching TRBD1. CDR1 and CDR2 (germline): SNHLY, FYNNEI. V trimming: 9 bases; J trimming: 10 bases; junction bases outside the gene matches: 12. The CDR3 is made up of 13 amino acids. This CDR3 reads CARAGTETYEQFF. As DNA, the CDR3 is TGTGCCAGGGCCGGGACAGAGACCTACGAGCAGTTCTTC.

This clonotype was detected only a few times. The chain has TRBV6-1 and TRBJ2-2; D gene unclear. Germline V gives CDR1 MNHNS, CDR2 SASEGT. The CDR3 sequence is 15 residues long. V was cut by 7 bases and J by 0 bases, with 12 bases left in between. The CDR3 here is CASISDTANTGELFF. The CDR3 nucleotides are TGTGCCAGCATCTCAGACACTGCGAACACCGGGGAGCTGTTTTTT.

This clonotype was recorded a few times. The chain carries TRBV20-1 and TRBJ2-5; D unclear. CDR3 size: 13 residues. Germline CDR1 reads DFQATT; CDR2 reads SNEGSKA (reference sequence). V was cut by 3 bases and J by 3 bases, with 11 bases left in between. The CDR3 spells CSARNPIKETQYF. Here the CDR3 DNA reads TGCAGTGCTAGGAACCCGATAAAAGAGACCCAGTACTTC.

The genes are TRBV19 and TRBJ1-4; TRBD1 agrees at 9 bases. V shed 7 bases, J shed 6 bases, and the junction held 6 bases outside the gene matches. The V gene's germline CDR1 is LNHDA and CDR2 SQIVND (reference sequence). CDR3 size: 14 residues. The CDR3 DNA reads TGTGCCAGTAATCCGGGACAGGGACATGAAAAACTGTTTTTT. Its protein is CASNPGQGHEKLFF. Variable domain in full (rest from reference TRBV19 and TRBJ1-4): DGGITQSPKYLFRKEGQNVTLSCEQNLNHDAMYWYRQDPGQGLRLIYYSQIVNDFQKGDIAEGYSVSREKKESFPLTVTSAQKNPTAFYLCASNPGQGHEKLFFGSGTQLSVL.

This clonotype has a count of ten or more. The rearrangement links TRBV5-5 to TRBJ2-1; 7 bases match TRBD1. V shed 5 bases and J 0 bases; nucleotides not matched to a gene: 5. The CDR3 has 15 amino acids. The V gene's germline CDR1 is SGHKS and CDR2 YYEKEE (reference sequence). The CDR3 DNA reads TGTGCCAGCAGGATGACAGGGTCCTCCTACAATGAGCAGTTCTTC. Translated: CASRMTGSSYNEQFF.

This sequence joins TRBV6-2 or TRBV6-3 and TRBJ2-1; no clear D gene. This CDR3 comprises 13 residues. V was trimmed by 4 bases and J by 6 bases, leaving 10 bases between them. Germline CDR1 is MNHEY and CDR2 is SVGEGT. CDR3 residues: CASSSRSSNEQFF. The CDR3 DNA reads TGTGCCAGCAGTTCACGCAGCAGCAATGAGCAGTTCTTC.

This clonotype was seen once. The gene calls are TRBV7-2 and TRBJ2-1, with D possibly matching TRBD2 (7 bases). CDR3 length: 16 residues. The germline V gene has CDR1 SGHTA and CDR2 FQGNSA. Trimming removed 4 bases from V and 5 bases from J, with 18 bases in between. CDR3: CASSWGGGLKNNEQFF. The DNA of the CDR3 is TGTGCCAGCAGCTGGGGGGGGGGCCTAAAAAACAATGAGCAGTTCTTC.

The table lists this clonotype with many counts. The chain links TRBV5-5 to TRBJ2-1, with no clear D. This CDR3 has 10 residues. Germline loops: CDR1 SGHKS, CDR2 YYEKEE (reference sequence). Trimming stripped 5 bases from V and 8 bases from J, with 5 bases between. The CDR3: CASRGYEQFF. The DNA for the CDR3 is TGTGCCAGCAGGGGTTATGAGCAGTTCTTC.